A single sample is the source of the 25 T cell receptor beta chains below, sequenced in a study of cytomegalovirus exposure and HLA in healthy donors. 13 Jbeta primers and 60 Vbeta primers were used for the PCR. Profiled with immunoSEQ multiplex PCR; TCRdb holds only in-frame clones, not every one. Of roughly 120,000 clones detected, around 80% appear once; the ten largest clones hold about 2%. Sequenced sample: PBMCs. These receptors came from a man aged 18 to 35 in good health and CMV-seronegative.

The genes are TRBV30 and TRBJ2-4, with a weak D call TRBD2 (5 bases). Trimming removed 2 bases at V and 10 bases at J, with 12 bases between. Germline values: CDR1 GTSNPN, CDR2 SVGIG (reference sequence). The CDR3 has 12 residues. CDR3 region: CAWSPPEEIQYF. The CDR3 DNA reads as TGTGCCTGGAGTCCACCGGAGGAAATTCAGTACTTC.

V is TRBV7-6 and J is TRBJ2-3; the match to TRBD2 covers 9 bases. The CDR3 covers 13 residues. The V gene's germline CDR1 is SGHVS and CDR2 FNYEAQ. V gave up 5 bases and J gave up 4 bases; unmatched junction bases: 1. The CDR3 bases are TGTGCCAGCAGCGGCGGGAGGGCAGATACGCAGTATTTT. This codes for CASSGGRADTQYF.

CDR3 protein: CASSFSDTQYF. The DNA for the CDR3 is TGTGCCAGCAGTTTCTCAGATACGCAGTATTTT. The chain employs TRBV27 and TRBJ2-3; D remains ambiguous. Looked up from germline, CDR1 is MNHEY and CDR2 is SMNVEV (reference sequence). The CDR3 extends over 11 amino acids. Trimming pared 3 bases from V and 4 bases from J, leaving 2 bases between.

The rearrangement uses TRBV18 and TRBJ1-1; D not resolved. The length of the CDR3 is 13 residues. V gave up 10 bases and J gave up 3 bases, with 15 bases separating them. In germline, CDR1 is KGHSH, CDR2 LQKENI. CDR3 nucleotide sequence: TGTGCCACCACAGCCCCGGGGTACACTGAAGCTTTCTTT. Translation: CATTAPGYTEAFF.

The sample holds a few counts of this clone. The chain joins TRBV4-1 to TRBJ2-7; TRBD1 agrees at 9 bases. The CDR3 has 14 residues. Germline trimming cut 4 bases from V and 5 bases from J; bases unmatched to any gene: 6. Germline V gives CDR1 MGHRA, CDR2 YSYEKL. CDR3 nucleotides: TGCGCCAGCAGCCCGATTAGGACAGGGGACGAGCAGTACTTC. Protein: CASSPIRTGDEQYF.

The chain joins TRBV27 to TRBJ1-2, with a possible D match to TRBD1 (5 bases). The germline CDR1 and CDR2 sequences are MNHEY and SMNVEV (reference sequence). This CDR3 is 14 amino acids long. V was trimmed by 5 bases and J by 1 base, leaving 11 bases between them. The DNA of the CDR3 is TGTGCCAGCAGTCAGTCGACAGATAACTATGGCTACACCTTC. It specifies CASSQSTDNYGYTF.

The CDR3 DNA follows: TGCGCCAGCGGCCTAGCGGGGGAAAGCGAGCAGTACTTC. Translation gives CASGLAGESEQYF. The chain uses TRBV5-1 and TRBJ2-7; 10 positions match TRBD2. From germline, CDR1 is SGHRS and CDR2 YFSETQ. J lost 6 bases, V lost 7 bases, and 7 bases had no gene match. The CDR3 runs to 13 residues.

This clone was found a few times. The chain couples TRBV10-2 to TRBJ1-4, with unresolved D. CDR1 WSHSY and CDR2 SAAADI come from the germline V gene. CDR3 size: 13 residues. The germline V and J ends were trimmed by 4 bases and 8 bases, with 11 bases remaining between them. Here the CDR3 DNA reads TGCGCCAGCAGTGGCGGGAATGGCGAAAAACTGTTTTTT. This translates into CASSGGNGEKLFF.

The rearrangement uses TRBV9 and TRBJ2-5, with 14 nucleotides matching TRBD2. The CDR3 covers 16 residues. V lost 4 bases to trimming and J lost 4 bases; unmatched junction nucleotides: 6. The germline CDR1 and CDR2 sequences are SGDLS and YYNGEE. CDR3 sequence reads: CASSKGLAGVGETQYF. Here the CDR3 DNA reads TGTGCCAGCAGCAAGGGACTAGCGGGAGTGGGAGAGACCCAGTACTTC.

The chain recombines TRBV7-7 with TRBJ1-1, with D unclear. V lost 5 bases and J 2 bases, leaving 9 bases between the germline ends. CDR1 and CDR2 from the germline V gene are SSHAT and FNYEAQ (reference sequence). CDR3 length: 13 residues. CDR3 DNA: TGTGCCAGCAGCCAAACAGTAAACACTGAAGCTTTCTTT. Its translation is CASSQTVNTEAFF. The full variable domain, with the rest looked up from reference TRBV7-7 and TRBJ1-1, is GAGVSQSPRYKVTKRGQDVTLRCDPISSHATLYWYQQALGQGPEFLTYFNYEAQPDKSGLPSDRFSAERPEGSISTLTIQRTEQRDSAMYRCASSQTVNTEAFFGQGTRLTVV.

This CDR3 reads CASTAGGAKTNYGYTF. The CDR3 nucleotides read TGTGCCAGCACCGCGGGGGGGGCAAAAACTAACTATGGCTACACCTTC. This sequence joins TRBV28 and TRBJ1-2; maybe TRBD1 (6 bases). This CDR3 contains 16 residues. The germline V and J ends were trimmed by 7 bases and 0 bases, with 18 bases remaining between them. Germline CDR1 and CDR2: MDHEN and SYDVKM.

The chain recombines TRBV11-2 with TRBJ2-3, with D maybe TRBD1 (5 bases). Germline V gene sequence: CDR1 SGHAT, CDR2 FQNNGV. Trimming removed 3 bases at V and 2 bases at J, with 6 bases between. This CDR3 region has 13 residues. DNA for the CDR3: TGTGCCAGCAGCTTGGGGCTCACAGATACGCAGTATTTT. Translated, it gives CASSLGLTDTQYF. The full variable domain, with the rest looked up from reference TRBV11-2 and TRBJ2-3, is EAGVAQSPRYKIIEKRQSVAFWCNPISGHATLYWYQQILGQGPKLLIQFQNNGVVDDSQLPKDRFSAERLKGVDSTLKIQPAKLEDSAVYLCASSLGLTDTQYFGPGTRLTVL.

V is TRBV21-1 and J is TRBJ2-7; TRBD2, the table's D call, lacks a check against the DNA. TRBV21-1 is tagged as a pseudogene. The CDR3 length is 20 residues. The CDR3 DNA reads TGTGCCAGCAGCAAAGAAAAGCTCTATCAGAGGGCTAATCCTTCCTACGAGCAGTACGTC. Protein product: CASSKEKLYQRANPSYEQYV.

The chain recombines TRBV7-8 with TRBJ1-6; D gene unclear. Germline lookup yields CDR1 SGHVS and CDR2 FQNEAQ. V lost 5 bases to trimming and J lost 7 bases, with 18 bases between them. The CDR3 length is 16 residues. The chain's CDR3 is CASSPQAVLVNSPLHF. The CDR3 DNA is TGTGCCAGCAGCCCCCAGGCCGTTCTGGTGAATTCACCCCTCCACTTT.

A few counts support this clone. At the DNA level, this CDR3 is encoded by other sequences in the same sample as well. The chain joins TRBV6-5 to TRBJ1-2; D may be TRBD1 (6 bases). V lost 6 bases and J lost 3, with 14 bases in between. The germline CDR1 and CDR2 sequences are MNHEY and SVGAGI. The CDR3 spans 14 residues. CDR3 bases: TGTGCCAGCAGCGGCGGGGGGGGCTACTATGGCTACACCTTC. This sequence encodes CASSGGGGYYGYTF.

This clone appeared a few times. The chain employs TRBV14 and TRBJ2-7; maybe TRBD1 (5 bases). Germline V CDR1 and CDR2: SGHDN, FVKESK. Trimming took off 3 bases at V and 0 bases at J, with 9 bases between the two ends. This CDR3 has 14 residues. This CDR3 reads CASSHGQPSYEQYF. The CDR3 DNA reads TGTGCCAGCAGCCATGGACAACCCTCCTACGAGCAGTACTTC.

The chain recombines TRBV27 with TRBJ2-7, with 8 bases fitting TRBD2. The CDR3 has 14 amino acids. Trimming at V came to 2 bases and at J to 6 bases, leaving 6 bases not matched to a gene. CDR1 MNHEY and CDR2 SMNVEV come from the germline V gene (reference sequence). The CDR3 here is CASSLRREDLEQYF. For the CDR3, the DNA is TGTGCCAGCAGTTTAAGGCGGGAGGATCTCGAGCAGTACTTC.

The rearrangement uses TRBV29-1 and TRBJ2-7, with TRBD1 matching 7 bases. Germline V gene data show CDR1 as SQVTM and CDR2 as ANQGSEA. The CDR3 extends over 14 amino acids. Unmatched junction bases numbered 7, after V lost 4 bases and J lost 1 base. The CDR3 DNA is TGCAGCGTTGGACCGTTACAGGGGTCCTACGAGCAGTACTTC. Translating gives CSVGPLQGSYEQYF.

The gene calls are TRBV19 and TRBJ2-7; D remains ambiguous. V lost 5 bases and J 3 bases, leaving 11 bases between the germline ends. This CDR3 contains 13 residues. Germline CDR1 LNHDA, CDR2 SQIVND (reference sequence). In DNA form, the CDR3 reads TGTGCCAGTAGTTTCCCGACAAGCTACGAGCAGTACTTC. The encoded protein is CASSFPTSYEQYF.

The chain links TRBV11-2 to TRBJ2-2; D gene ambiguous. CDR3 size: 14 residues. Germline values: CDR1 SGHAT, CDR2 FQNNGV. V lost 3 bases and J lost 8, with 13 bases in between. The CDR3 coding sequence is TGTGCCAGCAGCTTGGCCAGGCGATCGGGGGAGCTGTTTTTT. This sequence encodes CASSLARRSGELFF.

This clone was seen once. This chain uses TRBV28 with TRBJ1-2; 7 bases map to TRBD1. The CDR3 consists of 14 residues. CDR1 MDHEN and CDR2 SYDVKM come from the germline V gene. V dropped 3 bases and J dropped 6; count of bases not matched to a gene: 7. CDR3 sequence: CASSLATGWDGYTF. CDR3 bases: TGTGCCAGCAGTTTGGCGACAGGGTGGGATGGCTACACCTTC.

For this clone: At one boundary the junction diverges from the germline segment, which might be a read error. V gene TRBV11-2 combines with J gene TRBJ1-1, with D hard to call. This CDR3 region has 11 residues. Looked up from germline, CDR1 is SGHAT and CDR2 is FQNNGV. In nucleotides, the CDR3 is TGTGCCAGCAGCTTGAACAGTGAAGCTTTCTTT. It encodes CASSLNSEAFF. Variable domain in full (rest from reference TRBV11-2 and TRBJ1-1): EAGVAQSPRYKIIEKRQSVAFWCNPISGHATLYWYQQILGQGPKLLIQFQNNGVVDDSQLPKDRFSAERLKGVDSTLKIQPAKLEDSAVYLCASSLNSEAFFGQGTRLTVV.

This sequence joins TRBV7-3 and TRBJ2-3; 14 positions match TRBD2. Germline lookup yields CDR1 SGHTA and CDR2 FQGTGA. J lost 11 bases, V lost 4 bases, and 8 bases had no gene match. This CDR3 contains 15 residues. CDR3 bases: TGTGCCAGCAGCTCCACGGGACTAGCGGGAGCGGGGCAGTATTTT. Its translation: CASSSTGLAGAGQYF.

The CDR3 sequence: CASSLPSGAGGTGELFF. The CDR3 DNA is TGTGCCAGCAGTTTACCCTCGGGAGCGGGAGGCACCGGGGAGCTGTTTTTT. The V call is TRBV28, the J call TRBJ2-2, with 9 positions matching TRBD2. CDR3 length equals 17 residues. CDR1 and CDR2 (germline): MDHEN, SYDVKM. V gave up 2 bases and J gave up 4 bases; unmatched junction bases: 8.

V usage is TRBV29-1 and J usage is TRBJ2-7, with D uncertain. With 7 bases removed from V and 7 bases from J, the gap between germline ends came to 14 bases. CDR3 length: 11 amino acids. Per the germline V gene, CDR1 is SQVTM and CDR2 is ANQGSEA. This CDR3 reads CSASIDFEQYF. CDR3 in DNA: TGCAGCGCATCGATTGACTTTGAGCAGTACTTC.